This T cell receptor beta chain was recorded in a study of cytomegalovirus exposure and HLA in healthy donors. The germline V and J ends were trimmed by 5 bases and 5 bases, with 16 bases remaining between them. Germline assignment: CDR1 SGHVS and CDR2 FQNEAQ. The CDR3 has 15 amino acids. The PCR had 60 Vbeta and 13 Jbeta primers. Some clones are missing from TCRdb's copy, which holds only in-frame ones; the method was immunoSEQ multiplex PCR. The data contain approximately 100,000 clones, about 80% of them singletons. This TCR was sampled from a female donor in good health and CMV-seronegative. Sequences were obtained from PBMCs. The rearrangement links TRBV7-8 to TRBJ2-1; D is unclear. The CDR3 reads CASSRPPSLDNEQFF. The CDR3 DNA reads TGTGCCAGCAGCCGACCTCCGAGCCTAGACAATGAGCAGTTCTTC.